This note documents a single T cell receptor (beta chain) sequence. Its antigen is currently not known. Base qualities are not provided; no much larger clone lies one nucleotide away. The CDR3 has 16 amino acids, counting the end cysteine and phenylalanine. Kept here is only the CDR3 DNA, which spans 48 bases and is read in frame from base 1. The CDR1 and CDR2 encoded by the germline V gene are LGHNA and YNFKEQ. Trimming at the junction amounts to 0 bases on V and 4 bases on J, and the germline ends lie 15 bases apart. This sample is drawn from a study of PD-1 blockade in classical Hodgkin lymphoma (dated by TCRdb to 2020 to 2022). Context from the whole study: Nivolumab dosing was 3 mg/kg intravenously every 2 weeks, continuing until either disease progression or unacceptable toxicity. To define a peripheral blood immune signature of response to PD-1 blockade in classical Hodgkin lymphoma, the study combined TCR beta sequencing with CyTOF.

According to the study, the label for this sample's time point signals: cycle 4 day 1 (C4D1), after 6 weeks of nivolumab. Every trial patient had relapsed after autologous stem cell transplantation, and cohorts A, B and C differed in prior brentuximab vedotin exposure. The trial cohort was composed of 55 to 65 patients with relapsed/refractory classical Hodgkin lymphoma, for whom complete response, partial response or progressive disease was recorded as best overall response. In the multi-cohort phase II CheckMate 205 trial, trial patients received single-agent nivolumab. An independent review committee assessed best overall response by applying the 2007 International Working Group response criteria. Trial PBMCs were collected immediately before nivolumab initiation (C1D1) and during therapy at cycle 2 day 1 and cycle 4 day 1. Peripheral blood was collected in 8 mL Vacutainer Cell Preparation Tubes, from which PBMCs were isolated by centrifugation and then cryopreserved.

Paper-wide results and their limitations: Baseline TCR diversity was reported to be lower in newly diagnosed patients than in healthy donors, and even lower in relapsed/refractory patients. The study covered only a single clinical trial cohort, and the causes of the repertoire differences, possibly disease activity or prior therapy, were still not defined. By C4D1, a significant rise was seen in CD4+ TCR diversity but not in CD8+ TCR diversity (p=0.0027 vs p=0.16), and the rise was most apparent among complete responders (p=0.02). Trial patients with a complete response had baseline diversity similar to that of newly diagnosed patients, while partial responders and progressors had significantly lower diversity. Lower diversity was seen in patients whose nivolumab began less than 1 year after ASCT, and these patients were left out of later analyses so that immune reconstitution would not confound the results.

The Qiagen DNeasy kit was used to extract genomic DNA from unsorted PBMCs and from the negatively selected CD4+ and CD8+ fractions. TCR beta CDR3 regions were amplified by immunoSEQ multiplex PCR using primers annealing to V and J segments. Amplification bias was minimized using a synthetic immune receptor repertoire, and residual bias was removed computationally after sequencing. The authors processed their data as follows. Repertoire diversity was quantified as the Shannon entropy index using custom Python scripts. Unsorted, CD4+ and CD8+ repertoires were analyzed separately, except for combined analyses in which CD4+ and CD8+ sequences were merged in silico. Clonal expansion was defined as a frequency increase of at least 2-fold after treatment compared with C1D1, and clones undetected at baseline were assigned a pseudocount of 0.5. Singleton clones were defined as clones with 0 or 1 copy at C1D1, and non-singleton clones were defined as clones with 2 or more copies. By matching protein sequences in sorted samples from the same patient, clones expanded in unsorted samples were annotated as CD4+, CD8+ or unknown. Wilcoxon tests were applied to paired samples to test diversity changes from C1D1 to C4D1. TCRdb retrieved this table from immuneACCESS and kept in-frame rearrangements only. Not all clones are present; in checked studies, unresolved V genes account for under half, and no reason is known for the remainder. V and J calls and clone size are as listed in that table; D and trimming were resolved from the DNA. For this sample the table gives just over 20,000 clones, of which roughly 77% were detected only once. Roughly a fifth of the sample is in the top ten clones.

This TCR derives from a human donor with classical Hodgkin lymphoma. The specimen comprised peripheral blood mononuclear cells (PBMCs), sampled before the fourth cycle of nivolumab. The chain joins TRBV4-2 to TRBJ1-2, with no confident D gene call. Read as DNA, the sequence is TGTGCCAGCAGCCAAGATGGTTGGGAATCGGGCTATGGCTACACCTTC. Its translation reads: CASSQDGWESGYGYTF.